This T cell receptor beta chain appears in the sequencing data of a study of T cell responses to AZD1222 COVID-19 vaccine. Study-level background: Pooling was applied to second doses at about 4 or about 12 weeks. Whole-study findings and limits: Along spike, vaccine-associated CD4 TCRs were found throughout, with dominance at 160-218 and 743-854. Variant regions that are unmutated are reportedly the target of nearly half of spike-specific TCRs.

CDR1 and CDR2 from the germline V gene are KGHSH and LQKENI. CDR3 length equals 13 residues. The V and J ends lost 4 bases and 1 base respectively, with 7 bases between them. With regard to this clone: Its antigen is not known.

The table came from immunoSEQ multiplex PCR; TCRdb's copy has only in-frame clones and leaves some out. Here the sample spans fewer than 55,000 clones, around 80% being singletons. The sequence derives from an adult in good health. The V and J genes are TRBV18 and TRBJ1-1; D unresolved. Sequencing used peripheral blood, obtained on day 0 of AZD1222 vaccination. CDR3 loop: CASSLNRNTEAFF. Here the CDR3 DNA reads TGTGCCAGCTCACTTAACAGGAACACTGAAGCTTTCTTT.